The clone carrying this TCR beta chain came up a few times. The V end lost 3 bases, the J end lost 6 bases, and 11 bases lay between the germline ends. There are 13 residues in the CDR3. The germline CDR1 and CDR2 sequences are SEHNR and FQNEAQ (reference sequence). The sample originates from a study of T cells after yellow fever vaccination. TCRdb redid the calling of the 5' RACE reads with MiXCR, one entry per CDR3 protein. The profile shows a few hundred thousand distinct CDR3 sequences, about a sixth of them singletons. The chain is built from TRBV7-9 and TRBJ1-1; no definite D call. The material sequenced was PBMCs, taken roughly 5 days after the first yellow fever vaccination. The TCR was taken from a man younger than 30 who received the YFV17D yellow fever vaccine. CDR3 nucleotide sequence: TGTGCCAGCAGCTTTTTAATGGAGGCTGAAGCTTTCTTT. Encoded protein: CASSFLMEAEAFF.